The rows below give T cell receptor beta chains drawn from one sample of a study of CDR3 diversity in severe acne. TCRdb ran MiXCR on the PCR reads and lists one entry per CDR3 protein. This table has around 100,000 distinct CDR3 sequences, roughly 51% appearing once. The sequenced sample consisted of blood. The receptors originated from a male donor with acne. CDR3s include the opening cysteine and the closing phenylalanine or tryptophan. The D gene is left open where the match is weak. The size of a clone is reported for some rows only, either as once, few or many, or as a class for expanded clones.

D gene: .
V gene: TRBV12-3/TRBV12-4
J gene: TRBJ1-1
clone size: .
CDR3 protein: CASSLSRINTEAFF
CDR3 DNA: TGTGCCAGCAGTTTGTCTCGAATTAACACTGAAGCTTTCTTT

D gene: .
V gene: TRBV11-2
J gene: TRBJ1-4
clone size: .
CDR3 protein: CASSVGTSGNGEKLFF
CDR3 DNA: TGTGCCAGCAGCGTCGGGACTAGCGGGAATGGTGAAAAACTGTTTTTT

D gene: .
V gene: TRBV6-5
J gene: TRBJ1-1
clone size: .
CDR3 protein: CASSYVVLRGKNTEAFF
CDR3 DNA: TGTGCCAGCAGTTACGTAGTTCTGAGAGGGAAGAACACTGAAGCTTTCTTT

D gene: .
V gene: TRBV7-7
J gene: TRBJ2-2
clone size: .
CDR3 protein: CASSLRQGDTGELFF
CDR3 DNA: TGTGCTAGCAGCTTAAGGCAGGGAGACACCGGGGAGCTGTTTTTT

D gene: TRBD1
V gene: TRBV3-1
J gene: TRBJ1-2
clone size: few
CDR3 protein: CASSHSTRRDRGNYGYTF
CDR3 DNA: TGTGCCAGCAGCCACAGCACGAGGCGGGACAGGGGAAACTATGGCTACACCTTC

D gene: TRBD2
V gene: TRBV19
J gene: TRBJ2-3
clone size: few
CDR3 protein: CAIASGGGTDTQYF
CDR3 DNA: TGTGCCATAGCTAGCGGGGGGGGCACAGATACGCAGTATTTT

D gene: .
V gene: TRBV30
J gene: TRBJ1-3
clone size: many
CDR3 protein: CACLRSRSGNTIYF
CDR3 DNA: TGTGCCTGCTTAAGGAGTCGGTCTGGAAACACCATATATTTT

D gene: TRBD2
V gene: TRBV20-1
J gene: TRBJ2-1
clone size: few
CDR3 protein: CSAREASGRAGEQFF
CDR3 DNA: TGCAGTGCTAGAGAGGCTAGCGGGAGGGCCGGTGAGCAGTTCTTC

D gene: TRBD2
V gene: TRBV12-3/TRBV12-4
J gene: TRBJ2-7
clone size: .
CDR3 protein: CASSEGTSGHEQYF
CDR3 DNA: TGTGCCAGCAGCGAGGGGACTAGCGGGCACGAGCAGTACTTC

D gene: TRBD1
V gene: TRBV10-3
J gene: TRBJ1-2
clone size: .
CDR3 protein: CASSYRRQGVYGYTF
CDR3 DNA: TGTGCCAGCAGTTACAGGCGCCAGGGGGTGTATGGCTACACCTTC

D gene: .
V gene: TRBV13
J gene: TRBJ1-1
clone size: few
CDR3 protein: CASGAEKAFF
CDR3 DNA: TGTGCCAGCGGGGCAGAAAAAGCTTTCTTT

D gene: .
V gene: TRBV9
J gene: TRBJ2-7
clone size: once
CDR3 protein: CASSPTGEYYEQYF
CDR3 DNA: TGTGCCAGCTCCCCGACAGGCGAATACTACGAGCAGTACTTC

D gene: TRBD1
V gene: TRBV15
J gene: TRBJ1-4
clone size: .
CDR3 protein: CATSRERTGDNEKLFF
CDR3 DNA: TGTGCCACCAGCAGAGAGCGGACAGGAGATAATGAAAAACTGTTTTTT

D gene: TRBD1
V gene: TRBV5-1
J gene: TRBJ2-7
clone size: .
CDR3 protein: CASSLEQGAKYF
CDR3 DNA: TGCGCCAGCAGCTTGGAGCAGGGGGCGAAATACTTC

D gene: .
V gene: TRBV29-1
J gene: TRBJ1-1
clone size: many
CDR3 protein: CSVGRAFNTEAFF
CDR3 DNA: TGCAGCGTTGGCAGAGCTTTTAACACTGAAGCTTTCTTT

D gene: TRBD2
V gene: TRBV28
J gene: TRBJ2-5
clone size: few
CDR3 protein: CASSLRGLPPRETQYF
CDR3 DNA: TGTGCCAGCAGTTTAAGGGGACTACCGCCTCGAGAGACCCAGTACTTC

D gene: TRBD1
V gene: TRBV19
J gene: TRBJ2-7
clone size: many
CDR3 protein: CASSITGTGGYEQYF
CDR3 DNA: TGTGCCAGTAGTATAACCGGGACAGGGGGCTACGAGCAGTACTTC

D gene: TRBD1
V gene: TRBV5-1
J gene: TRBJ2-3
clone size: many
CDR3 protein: CASSSTGGSGTQYF
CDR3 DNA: TGCGCCAGCAGCTCAACAGGGGGCTCGGGTACGCAGTATTTT

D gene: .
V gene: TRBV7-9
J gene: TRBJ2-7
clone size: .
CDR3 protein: CASSFTGDEQYF
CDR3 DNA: TGTGCCAGCAGCTTCACAGGAGACGAGCAGTACTTC

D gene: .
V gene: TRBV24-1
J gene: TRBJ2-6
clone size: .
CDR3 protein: CATSDSGIGANVLTF
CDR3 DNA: TGTGCCACCAGTGATTCAGGCATCGGGGCCAACGTCCTGACTTTC

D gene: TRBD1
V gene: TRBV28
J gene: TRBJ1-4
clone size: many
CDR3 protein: CASSLGGQAGEKLFF
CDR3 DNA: TGTGCCAGCAGTTTAGGCGGACAGGCCGGCGAAAAACTGTTTTTT

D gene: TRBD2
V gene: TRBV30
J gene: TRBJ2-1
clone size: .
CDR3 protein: CVWSPRLAGDNEQFF
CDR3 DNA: TGTGTCTGGAGTCCTAGACTAGCGGGGGACAATGAGCAGTTCTTC

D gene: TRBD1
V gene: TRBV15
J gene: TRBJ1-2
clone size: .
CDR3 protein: CATSSHRGPYGYTF
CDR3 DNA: TGTGCCACCAGCAGTCACAGGGGACCCTATGGCTACACCTTC

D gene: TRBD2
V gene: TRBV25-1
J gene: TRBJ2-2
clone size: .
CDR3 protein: CASSNLGSGPTGELFF
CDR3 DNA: TGTGCCAGCAGTAATTTGGGTAGCGGGCCAACCGGGGAGCTGTTTTTT

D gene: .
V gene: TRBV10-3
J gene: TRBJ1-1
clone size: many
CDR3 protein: CAISDYRAENTEAFF
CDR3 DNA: TGTGCCATCAGTGATTACAGGGCTGAGAACACTGAAGCTTTCTTT

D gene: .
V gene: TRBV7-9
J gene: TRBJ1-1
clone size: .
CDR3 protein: CASSDHNTEAFF
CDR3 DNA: TGTGCCAGCAGCGACCATAACACTGAAGCTTTCTTT

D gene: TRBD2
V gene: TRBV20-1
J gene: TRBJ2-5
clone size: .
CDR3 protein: CSASSEGAGGGETQYF
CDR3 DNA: TGCAGTGCCAGCAGTGAAGGGGCGGGAGGTGGAGAGACCCAGTACTTC

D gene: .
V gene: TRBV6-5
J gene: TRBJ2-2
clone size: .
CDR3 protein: CASSEGLNTFERELFF
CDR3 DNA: TGTGCCAGCAGTGAAGGACTGAACACCTTCGAACGGGAGCTGTTTTTT

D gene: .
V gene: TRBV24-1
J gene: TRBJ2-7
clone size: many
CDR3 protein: CATSGEGFEQYF
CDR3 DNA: TGTGCCACCAGTGGCGAGGGATTCGAGCAGTACTTC

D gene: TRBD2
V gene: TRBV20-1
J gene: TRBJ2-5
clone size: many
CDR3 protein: CSAFTSGFGETQYF
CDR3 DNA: TGCAGTGCCTTCACTAGCGGGTTCGGAGAGACCCAGTACTTC

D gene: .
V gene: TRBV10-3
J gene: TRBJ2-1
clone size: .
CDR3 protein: CATSPGNNEQFF
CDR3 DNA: TGTGCCACCAGTCCGGGAAACAATGAGCAGTTCTTC

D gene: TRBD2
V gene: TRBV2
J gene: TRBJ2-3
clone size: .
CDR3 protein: CASSASGSGTDTQYF
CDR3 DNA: TGTGCCAGCAGTGCTAGCGGGTCTGGCACAGATACGCAGTATTTT

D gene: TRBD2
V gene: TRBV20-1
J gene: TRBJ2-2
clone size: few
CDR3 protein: CSARDGGTSGGELFF
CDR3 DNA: TGCAGTGCTAGAGATGGCGGGACTAGTGGCGGGGAGCTGTTTTTT

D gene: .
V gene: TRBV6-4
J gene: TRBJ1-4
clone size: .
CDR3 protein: CASELWINEKLFF
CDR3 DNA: TGTGCCAGCGAGTTGTGGATTAATGAAAAACTGTTTTTT

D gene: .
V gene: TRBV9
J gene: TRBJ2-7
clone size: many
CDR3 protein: CASSMSTVSYEQYF
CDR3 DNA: TGTGCCAGCAGCATGTCGACTGTTTCCTACGAGCAGTACTTC

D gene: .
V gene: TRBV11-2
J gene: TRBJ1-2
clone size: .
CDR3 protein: CASSLAGEKGGRGYTF
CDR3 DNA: TGTGCCAGCAGCTTAGCAGGGGAGAAGGGTGGTAGAGGCTACACCTTC

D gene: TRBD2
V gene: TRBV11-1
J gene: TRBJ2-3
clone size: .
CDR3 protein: CASSSLTTSGSTDTQYF
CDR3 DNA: TGTGCCAGCAGCTCTCTTACGACTAGCGGGAGCACAGATACGCAGTATTTT

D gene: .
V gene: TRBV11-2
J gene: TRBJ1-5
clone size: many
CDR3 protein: CASSLAVAYSNQPQHF
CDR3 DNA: TGTGCCAGCAGCTTAGCGGTAGCGTATAGCAATCAGCCCCAGCATTTT

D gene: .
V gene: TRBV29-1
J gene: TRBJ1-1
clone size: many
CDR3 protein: CSVVGGSDTEAFF
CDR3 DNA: TGCAGCGTTGTTGGGGGCTCGGACACTGAAGCTTTCTTT

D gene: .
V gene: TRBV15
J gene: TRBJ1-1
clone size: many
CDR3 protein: CATSRGSGDTEAFF
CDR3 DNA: TGTGCCACCAGCAGAGGGTCCGGGGACACTGAAGCTTTCTTT

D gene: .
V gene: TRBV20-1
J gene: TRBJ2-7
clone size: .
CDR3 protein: CSARQGSRYEQYF
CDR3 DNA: TGCAGTGCTAGACAGGGTTCTCGCTACGAGCAGTACTTC

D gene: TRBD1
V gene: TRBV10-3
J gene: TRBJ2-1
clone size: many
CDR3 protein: CAISPGTGGSNEQFF
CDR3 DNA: TGTGCCATCAGTCCCGGGACAGGGGGCTCGAATGAGCAGTTCTTC

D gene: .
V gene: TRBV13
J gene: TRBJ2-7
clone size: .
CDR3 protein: CASSLVPGSYEQYF
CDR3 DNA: TGTGCCAGCAGCTTGGTTCCGGGTTCCTACGAGCAGTACTTC

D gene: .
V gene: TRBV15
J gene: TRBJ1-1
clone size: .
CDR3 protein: CATSREDRNTEAFF
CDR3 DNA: TGTGCCACCAGCAGAGAAGACAGGAACACTGAAGCTTTCTTT

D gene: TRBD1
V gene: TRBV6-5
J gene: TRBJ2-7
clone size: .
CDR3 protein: CASSASGTGAEQYF
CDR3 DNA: TGTGCCAGCAGTGCCTCCGGGACAGGGGCCGAGCAGTACTTC

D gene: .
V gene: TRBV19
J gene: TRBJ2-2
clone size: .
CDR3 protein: CASSDAGRKTGELFF
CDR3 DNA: TGTGCCAGTAGTGACGCGGGGAGAAAAACCGGGGAGCTGTTTTTT

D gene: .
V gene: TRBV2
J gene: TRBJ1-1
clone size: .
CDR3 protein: CASTTENTEAFF
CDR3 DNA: TGTGCCAGCACCACGGAGAACACTGAAGCTTTCTTT

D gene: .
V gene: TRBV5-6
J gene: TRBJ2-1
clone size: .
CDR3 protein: CASSPRGGGNEQFF
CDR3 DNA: TGTGCCAGCAGCCCTAGGGGAGGAGGTAATGAGCAGTTCTTC

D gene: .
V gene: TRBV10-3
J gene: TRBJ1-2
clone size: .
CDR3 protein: CAIGGLYGYTF
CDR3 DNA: TGTGCCATCGGGGGACTCTATGGCTACACCTTC

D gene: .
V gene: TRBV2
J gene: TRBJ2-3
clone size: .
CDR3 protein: CAGSVGLPTDTQYF
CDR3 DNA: TGTGCCGGCAGCGTCGGACTGCCCACAGATACGCAGTATTTC

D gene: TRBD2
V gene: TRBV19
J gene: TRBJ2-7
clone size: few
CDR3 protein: CASSLTSRSYEQYF
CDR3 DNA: TGTGCCAGTAGTTTGACTAGCCGCTCCTACGAGCAGTACTTC

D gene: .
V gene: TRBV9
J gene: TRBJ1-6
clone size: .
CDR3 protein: CASSVWDGYNSPLHF
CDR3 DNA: TGTGCCAGCAGCGTATGGGACGGATATAATTCACCCCTCCACTTT

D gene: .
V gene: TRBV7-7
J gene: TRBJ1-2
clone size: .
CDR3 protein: CASSLSAGDYTF
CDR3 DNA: TGTGCTAGCAGCTTATCAGCGGGGGACTACACCTTC

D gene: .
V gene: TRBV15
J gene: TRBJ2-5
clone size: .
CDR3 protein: CATSGRRYQETQYF
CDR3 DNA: TGTGCCACCAGCGGCAGGCGGTACCAAGAGACCCAGTACTTC

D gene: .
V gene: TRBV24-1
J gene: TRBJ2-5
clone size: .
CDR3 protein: CATSDQGEGLETQYF
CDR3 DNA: TGTGCCACCAGTGACCAGGGGGAGGGGTTGGAGACCCAGTACTTC

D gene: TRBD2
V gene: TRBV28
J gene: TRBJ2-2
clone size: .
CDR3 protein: CASSSQTSGRENTGELFF
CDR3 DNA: TGTGCCAGCAGTTCCCAGACTAGCGGGAGGGAGAACACCGGGGAGCTGTTTTTT

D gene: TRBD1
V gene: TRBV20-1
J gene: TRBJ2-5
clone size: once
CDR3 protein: CSARFGTGRPETQYF
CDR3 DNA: TGCAGTGCTAGATTCGGGACAGGGAGGCCGGAGACCCAGTACTTC

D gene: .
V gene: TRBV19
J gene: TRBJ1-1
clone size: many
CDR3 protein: CASSIGQSLGTEAFF
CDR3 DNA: TGTGCCAGTAGTATAGGACAGTCCCTGGGAACTGAAGCTTTCTTT

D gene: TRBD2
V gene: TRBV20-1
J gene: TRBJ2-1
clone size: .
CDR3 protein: CSASGGLAGGSWEQFF
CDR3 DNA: TGCAGTGCTAGCGGGGGACTAGCGGGAGGGTCGTGGGAGCAGTTCTTC